The source of this TCR beta chain is a study of T cell changes during pregnancy in multiple sclerosis. This table comes from immunoSEQ multiplex PCR, and its TCRdb copy is limited to in-frame clones, with some not included. Of 70,000 to 95,000 clones listed, about 93% are singletons. V trimming: 5 bases; J trimming: 4 bases; junction bases outside the gene matches: 9. This CDR3 has 15 amino acids. Germline V CDR1 and CDR2: MNHNS, SASEGT. The V and J genes are TRBV6-1 and TRBJ2-7; 9 bases line up with TRBD1. The receptor's source is a female donor in good health, enrolled as a control in a pregnancy study. The specimen comprised peripheral blood, sampled in the second trimester of pregnancy. For the CDR3, the DNA is TGTGCCAGCAGTAGACCGGGACAGGGCGGTTACGAGCAGTACTTC. Translation gives CASSRPGQGGYEQYF.